This T cell receptor beta chain was profiled in a study of blood T cell repertoires in COVID-19. Per the germline V gene, CDR1 is SGHTS and CDR2 is YDEGEE. The CDR3 is 14 amino acids. V was pared by 4 bases and J by 5 bases, with 16 bases between. Sequencing was performed with immunoSEQ multiplex PCR; in TCRdb, only in-frame clones are kept and a portion is missing. The sample yields a few hundred thousand clones, more than 85% seen once. Sequencing was performed on PBMCs or T cells enriched from blood (not recorded which). The receptor was isolated from a woman aged 60-70 years who had recovered from COVID-19. The gene calls are TRBV5-8 and TRBJ2-7, with D perhaps TRBD2 (5 bases). CDR3 nucleotide sequence: TGTGCCAGCAGCCCGGATGAGGGCTGGAACGAGCAGTACTTC. Amino acids: CASSPDEGWNEQYF.